A single sample gave rise to the 15 T cell receptor beta chains below, sequenced in a study of cytomegalovirus exposure and HLA in healthy donors. Method: immunoSEQ multiplex PCR; TCRdb's copy keeps in-frame clones and lacks some. This table holds 200,000 or so clones, roughly 82% found once. Sequencing was carried out using PBMCs. The receptor source for this set is a man younger than 35 in good health and CMV-seropositive.

This clone was recorded only once. V gene TRBV28 combines with J gene TRBJ2-5, with D perhaps matching TRBD1 (6 bases). The CDR3 totals 12 residues. Per germline, CDR1 MDHEN and CDR2 SYDVKM. Trimming took off 11 bases at V and 5 bases at J, with 15 bases between the two ends. The CDR3, as DNA: TGTGCCGCCCAGACAGGATCGGAGACCCAGTACTTC. Amino acids: CAAQTGSETQYF.

The chain uses TRBV2 and TRBJ2-3; TRBD2 aligns across 7 bases. The CDR3 has 14 residues. Germline CDR1 reads SNHLY; CDR2 reads FYNNEI. J was trimmed by 0 bases and V by 5 bases; bases with no gene match: 2. Here the CDR3 reads CASSNSGSTDTQYF. CDR3 bases: TGTGCCAGCAGTAATAGCGGGAGCACAGATACGCAGTATTTT.

The chain is built from TRBV7-2 and TRBJ1-2; 9 nucleotides line up with TRBD1. The V and J ends lost 3 bases and 6 bases, in that order; junction bases with no gene match: 2. There are 13 residues in the CDR3. Per germline, CDR1 SGHTA and CDR2 FQGNSA. The CDR3 spells CASSLGQGDGYTF. DNA for the CDR3: TGTGCCAGCAGCTTGGGACAGGGTGATGGCTACACCTTC. Based on the CDR3 plus reference TRBV7-2 and TRBJ1-2, the full variable domain is GAGVSQSPSNKVTEKGKDVELRCDPISGHTALYWYRQSLGQGLEFLIYFQGNSAPDKSGLPSDRFSAERTGGSVSTLTIQRTQQEDSAVYLCASSLGQGDGYTFGSGTRLTVV.

This clone was seen many times. The V call is TRBV7-2, the J call TRBJ1-2, with TRBD1 matching 9 bases. Per germline, CDR1 SGHTA and CDR2 FQGNSA. Trimming at V came to 5 bases and at J to 8 bases, leaving 9 bases not matched to a gene. This CDR3 has 14 residues. CDR3 sequence (DNA): TGTGCCAGCAGCCCCCGGACAGGGGATTGGGGCTACACCTTC. This codes for CASSPRTGDWGYTF.

This clone was detected only once. The V gene is TRBV19, the J gene TRBJ2-5; 8 bases align to TRBD1. The CDR3 runs 13 residues. Germline lookup yields CDR1 LNHDA and CDR2 SQIVND (reference sequence). V lost 5 bases, J lost 2 bases, and 1 base stayed unmatched. The chain's CDR3 is CASSGQGQETQYF. The CDR3 DNA follows: TGTGCCAGTAGTGGACAGGGACAAGAGACCCAGTACTTC.

The chain has TRBV6-1 and TRBJ1-5; no clear D gene. V was pared by 1 base and J by 4 bases, with 17 bases between. This CDR3 is 17 amino acids long. Germline V CDR1 and CDR2: MNHNS, SASEGT. CDR3 in amino acids: CASSEEPRHRANQPQHF. CDR3 nucleotides: TGTGCCAGCAGTGAAGAACCCAGACACCGTGCAAATCAGCCCCAGCATTTT.

The V gene is TRBV2, the J gene TRBJ2-3, with TRBD2 matching over 9 bases. This CDR3 spans 16 amino acids. CDR1 is SNHLY and CDR2 is FYNNEI in the germline V gene. Unmatched junction bases numbered 11, after V lost 10 bases and J lost 0 bases. CDR3 in DNA: TGTGCCACCCCCCCCCGACTAGCGGTGAGCACAGATACGCAGTATTTT. It yields the protein CATPPRLAVSTDTQYF.

The chain uses TRBV7-2 and TRBJ1-1; no reliable D call. Germline V gives CDR1 SGHTA, CDR2 FQGNSA. CDR3 length: 15 amino acids. V dropped 6 bases and J dropped 1 base, with 15 bases sitting between them. The CDR3 spells CASRDRARGNTEAFF. CDR3 in DNA: TGTGCCAGCAGGGACCGGGCCCGGGGGAACACTGAAGCTTTCTTT.

This chain connects TRBV4-2 to TRBJ2-2, with D maybe TRBD2 (5 bases). The CDR3 length is 16 residues. Trimming shortened V by 0 bases and J by 0 bases, and 8 bases separated the two germline ends. CDR1 and CDR2 (germline): LGHNA, YNFKEQ. Here the CDR3 reads CASSQDAGANTGELFF. The CDR3 nucleotides read TGTGCCAGCAGCCAAGATGCCGGGGCGAACACCGGGGAGCTGTTTTTT.

J is TRBJ1-5 and V is TRBV6-1, with TRBD1 identical over 7 bases. J lost 4 bases, V lost 6 bases, and 3 bases had no gene match. CDR1 and CDR2 (germline): MNHNS, SASEGT. This CDR3 is 13 amino acids long. The CDR3 DNA follows: TGTGCCAGCAGACAGGGGACAAATCAGCCCCAGCATTTT. It is translated as CASRQGTNQPQHF.

This clone is a singleton in its sample. CDR3 sequence reads: CASSPGGGGTEAFF. The CDR3 DNA reads as TGTGCCAGCAGCCCCGGGGGGGGCGGCACTGAAGCTTTCTTT. This chain joins TRBV9 and TRBJ1-1; maybe TRBD1 (6 bases). The CDR3 is 14 residues long. Germline-derived CDR1 and CDR2 are SGDLS and YYNGEE. V was cut by 4 bases and J by 4 bases, with 14 bases left in between. Based on the CDR3 plus reference TRBV9 and TRBJ1-1, the full variable domain is DSGVTQTPKHLITATGQRVTLRCSPRSGDLSVYWYQQSLDQGLQFLIQYYNGEERAKGNILERFSAQQFPDLHSELNLSSLELGDSALYFCASSPGGGGTEAFFGQGTRLTVV.

The chain combines TRBV25-1 with TRBJ2-2; 8 bases map to TRBD2. The V and J ends lost 6 bases and 7 bases, in that order; junction bases with no gene match: 13. CDR3 length equals 16 residues. Germline CDR1 MGHDK, CDR2 SYGVNS. The CDR3 is CASSDPSGRRIGELFF. The CDR3 DNA reads as TGTGCCAGCAGCGACCCCAGCGGGAGAAGGATCGGGGAGCTGTTTTTT.

This clone occurred once. The V and J genes are TRBV27 and TRBJ2-5, with 7 bases aligning to TRBD2. Germline V CDR1 and CDR2: MNHEY, SMNVEV (reference sequence). J was trimmed by 2 bases and V by 1 base; bases with no gene match: 1. The CDR3 contains 14 residues. DNA of the CDR3: TGTGCCAGCAGTTTATACGGGGGGCAAGAGACCCAGTACTTC. It yields the protein CASSLYGGQETQYF.

The V and J genes are TRBV4-1 and TRBJ2-1; tentatively, D is TRBD2 (6 bases). Germline V gene data show CDR1 as MGHRA and CDR2 as YSYEKL. This CDR3 has 16 residues. The V and J ends lost 2 bases and 9 bases respectively, with 20 bases between them. CDR3 amino acids: CASSQSPPGVGGEQFF. CDR3 DNA: TGCGCCAGCAGCCAAAGCCCTCCGGGAGTTGGCGGTGAGCAGTTCTTC.

V and J are TRBV28 and TRBJ2-7, with 9 bases lining up with TRBD1. The J segment lost 9 bases and the V segment lost 5 bases, leaving 17 bases of the junction unmatched. CDR3 length: 16 amino acids. Germline V gene sequence: CDR1 MDHEN, CDR2 SYDVKM. The CDR3 region has the DNA TGTGCCAGCAGTCTAAATTCCGGGACAGGGTATGCTATGCAGTACTTC. Amino acids: CASSLNSGTGYAMQYF.